The text below deals with one T cell receptor (beta chain). The data derive from a study of chemoradiotherapy in HPV16-positive cancers. The germline V gene encodes CDR1 MNHEY and CDR2 SVGAGI. The V gene lost 5 bases and the J gene lost 4 bases, with 17 bases spanning the gap. The CDR3 extends over 15 amino acids. This table comes from immunoSEQ multiplex PCR, and its TCRdb copy is limited to in-frame clones, with some not included. The sample carries about 12,000 clones, 75% to 90% recorded once. The chain links TRBV6-5 to TRBJ1-2; D is possibly TRBD1 (5 bases). This sequence originates from a human donor with HPV-associated anogenital cancer. Sequenced material: blood, taken from a patient who underwent chemoradiotherapy. The CDR3 DNA reads TGTGCCAGCAGTAACAGAGGGACGGCAAGCTATGGCTACACCTTC. This sequence encodes CASSNRGTASYGYTF.